This is a list of T cell receptor beta chains from one sample in a study of T cell responses to AZD1222 COVID-19 vaccine. Sequenced by immunoSEQ multiplex PCR; TCRdb stores in-frame clones only, minus some. The table has about 180,000 clones, more than 90% seen once; the top ten hold less than 3%. The sample was peripheral blood, taken on day 0 of AZD1222 vaccination. Every receptor here comes from an adult in good health. Each CDR3 is given with its conserved first and last residue. D genes are given only for firm matches. Clone size, where shown, is once, few, many, or a class for clones that have expanded.

TRBV5-1	-	-	TRBJ1-3	CASSLDGGNTIYF	TGCGCCAGCAGCTTGGACGGTGGAAACACCATATATTTT
TRBV29-1	-	-	TRBJ2-1	CSVGQHNEQFF	TGCAGCGTTGGGCAGCACAATGAGCAGTTCTTC
TRBV7-9	-	-	TRBJ1-2	CASTLNGVGYGYTF	TGTGCCAGCACCCTGAACGGGGTCGGCTATGGCTACACCTTC
TRBV19	TRBD1	-	TRBJ1-5	CASSAATGGNQPQHF	TGTGCCAGTAGCGCAGCGACAGGGGGCAATCAGCCCCAGCATTTT
TRBV7-6	-	-	TRBJ2-1	CASSSGSGSYNEQFF	TGTGCCAGCAGCTCAGGTAGCGGCTCCTACAATGAGCAGTTCTTC
TRBV25-1	TRBD1	-	TRBJ2-7	CASTRQGASYEQYF	TGTGCCAGTACTCGTCAGGGGGCATCCTACGAGCAGTACTTC
TRBV28	-	-	TRBJ1-2	CASSLGGQVYGYTF	TGTGCCAGCAGTTTGGGGGGGCAGGTCTATGGCTACACCTTC
TRBV6-5	-	-	TRBJ2-7	CASGNRRFYEQYF	TGTGCCAGCGGGAACAGGAGATTCTACGAGCAGTACTTC
TRBV27	-	-	TRBJ1-2	CASSFYLDSPGGYTF	TGTGCCAGCAGTTTCTACCTCGACAGTCCGGGGGGCTACACCTTC
TRBV5-4	TRBD2	once	TRBJ2-1	CASSLGLAGHNEQFF	TGTGCCAGCAGCCTCGGGCTAGCGGGCCACAATGAGCAGTTCTTC
TRBV6-5	-	-	TRBJ1-1	CASSYGRGPEAFF	TGTGCCAGCAGTTATGGGAGGGGACCTGAAGCTTTCTTT
TRBV7-9	-	-	TRBJ2-7	CASSLAGKSYEQYF	TGTGCCAGCAGCTTAGCAGGGAAGTCCTACGAGCAGTACTTC
TRBV7-9	TRBD1	-	TRBJ1-2	CASSPGQGEDYGYTF	TGTGCCAGCAGCCCGGGACAGGGGGAGGACTATGGCTACACCTTC
TRBV7-9	-	-	TRBJ1-6	CASSLAGARDNSPLHF	TGTGCCAGCAGCTTAGCAGGGGCACGGGATAATTCACCCCTCCACTTT
TRBV5-1	TRBD1	-	TRBJ2-7	CASSRDRGADEQYF	TGCGCCAGCAGCAGGGACAGGGGGGCGGACGAGCAGTACTTC
TRBV5-6	-	-	TRBJ1-2	CASTHRDGYTF	TGTGCCAGCACCCATCGGGATGGCTACACCTTC
TRBV4-1	-	-	TRBJ1-1	CASSPAGASTEAFF	TGCGCCAGCAGCCCGGCGGGGGCTTCCACTGAAGCTTTCTTT
TRBV20-1	-	once	TRBJ1-4	CSASGLVGEKLFF	TGCAGTGCTAGTGGTTTAGTTGGTGAAAAACTGTTTTTT
TRBV10-3	-	-	TRBJ2-3	CAISEGGVWDRGTDTQYF	TGTGCCATCAGTGAGGGTGGTGTCTGGGACCGAGGCACAGATACGCAGTATTTT
TRBV27	TRBD1	once	TRBJ2-5	CASSLLGTGGVETQYF	TGTGCCAGCAGTTTATTAGGGACAGGGGGCGTCGAGACCCAGTACTTC
TRBV12-3/TRBV12-4	-	-	TRBJ1-1	CASSFRGNTEAFF	TGTGCCAGCAGTTTTAGAGGGAACACTGAAGCTTTCTTT
TRBV6-4	-	-	TRBJ1-1	CASSDGLGGPTEAFF	TGTGCCAGCAGTGACGGGTTAGGAGGCCCCACTGAAGCTTTCTTT
TRBV6-1	TRBD2	-	TRBJ2-2	CASSEGREGSTGELFF	TGTGCCAGCAGTGAAGGGCGGGAGGGCAGCACCGGGGAGCTGTTTTTT
TRBV6-5	TRBD2	-	TRBJ2-3	CASTQASGRRGTQYF	TGTGCCAGCACCCAGGCTAGCGGGAGAAGAGGTACGCAGTATTTT
TRBV6-1	-	-	TRBJ1-1	CASSEGGRMNTEAFF	TGTGCCAGCAGTGAAGGGGGGAGGATGAACACTGAAGCTTTCTTT
TRBV29-1	-	-	TRBJ1-4	CSVEDEKLFF	TGCAGCGTTGAGGATGAAAAACTGTTTTTT
TRBV24-1	TRBD2	-	TRBJ2-2	CATSDGGLGELFF	TGTGCCACCAGTGATGGGGGACTAGGGGAGCTGTTTTTT
TRBV5-5	-	-	TRBJ2-7	CASSLGYEQYF	TGTGCCAGCAGCTTGGGTTACGAGCAGTACTTC
TRBV7-9	-	-	TRBJ1-2	CASSLAGGERGYTF	TGTGCCAGCAGTTTGGCAGGAGGTGAGCGGGGCTACACCTTC
TRBV11-2	TRBD1	-	TRBJ1-1	CASSLAPTGGATEAFF	TGTGCCAGCAGCTTAGCCCCGACAGGGGGTGCCACTGAAGCTTTCTTT
TRBV6-5	TRBD1	once	TRBJ1-4	CASSWGQRVEKLFF	TGTGCCAGCAGTTGGGGACAGAGGGTAGAAAAACTGTTTTTT
TRBV10-3	-	-	TRBJ1-1	CAISESAGHTEAFF	TGTGCCATCAGTGAGTCGGCAGGGCACACTGAAGCTTTCTTT
TRBV2	TRBD1	-	TRBJ1-2	CASGPGQLINYGYTF	TGTGCCAGCGGCCCGGGACAGCTAATAAACTATGGCTACACCTTC
TRBV5-6	TRBD1	-	TRBJ2-7	CASSLQGVYLSEQYF	TGTGCCAGCAGCTTGCAGGGGGTTTATTTGAGCGAGCAGTACTTC
TRBV6-2/TRBV6-3	-	-	TRBJ2-7	CASSYSQQGSSYEQYF	TGTGCCAGCAGTTACAGCCAACAGGGAAGCTCCTACGAGCAGTACTTC
TRBV4-1	-	-	TRBJ2-7	CASSQGPTYEQYF	TGCGCCAGCAGCCAGGGCCCGACCTACGAGCAGTACTTC
TRBV7-2	-	-	TRBJ2-2	CASSLGLGVTGELFF	TGTGCCAGCAGCTTAGGCCTCGGGGTCACCGGGGAGCTGTTTTTT
TRBV18	-	-	TRBJ2-7	CASSPGTPQVAYEQYF	TGTGCCAGCTCACCCGGGACTCCTCAAGTAGCCTACGAGCAGTACTTC
TRBV28	-	-	TRBJ1-6	CASRTVRSPLHF	TGTGCCAGCCGGACAGTTCGGTCACCCCTCCACTTT
TRBV24-1	TRBD1	-	TRBJ2-5	CATSDSGTGGGETQYF	TGTGCCACCAGTGATTCCGGGACAGGGGGAGGAGAGACCCAGTACTTC
TRBV6-5	-	once	TRBJ1-5	CASRPLTGNQPQHF	TGTGCCAGCAGACCCCTCACGGGCAATCAGCCCCAGCATTTT
TRBV12-3/TRBV12-4	-	-	TRBJ2-5	CASSLGNQETQYF	TGTGCCAGCAGCCTAGGGAACCAAGAGACCCAGTACTTC
TRBV5-1	TRBD2	once	TRBJ2-1	CASSLDLAGDEQFF	TGCGCCAGCAGCTTGGATCTAGCGGGAGATGAGCAGTTCTTC
TRBV7-9	-	-	TRBJ2-5	CASSLRGTQETQYF	TGTGCCAGCAGCTTAAGGGGCACTCAAGAGACCCAGTACTTC
TRBV13	TRBD1	-	TRBJ1-1	CASSSTGGTEAFF	TGTGCCAGCAGCTCAACAGGGGGCACTGAAGCTTTCTTT
TRBV9	TRBD1	-	TRBJ1-3	CASSETGVGNTIYF	TGTGCCAGCAGCGAGACAGGGGTCGGAAACACCATATATTTT
TRBV5-8	TRBD1	-	TRBJ2-7	CASSSYDRDEQYF	TGTGCCAGCAGCTCATACGACAGGGACGAGCAGTACTTC
TRBV7-9	-	-	TRBJ2-3	CATWDTQYF	TGTGCCACGTGGGATACGCAGTATTTT
TRBV5-1	-	-	TRBJ1-2	CASSPPLVGDNTNLYGYTF	TGCGCCAGCAGCCCCCCACTAGTTGGGGACAACACCAACCTCTATGGCTACACCTTC
TRBV2	TRBD1	once	TRBJ2-7	CASSERRGQGAFEQYF	TGTGCCAGCAGTGAACGAAGGGGACAGGGGGCGTTCGAGCAGTACTTC
TRBV9	-	once	TRBJ1-1	CASSYNSNTEAFF	TGTGCCAGCAGCTACAATTCAAACACTGAAGCTTTCTTT
TRBV7-2	TRBD2	-	TRBJ2-7	CASSLLAGDPYEQYF	TGTGCCAGCAGCCTTTTAGCGGGAGACCCCTACGAGCAGTACTTC
TRBV3-1/TRBV3-2	-	-	TRBJ2-7	CASSQNYEQYF	TGTGCCAGCAGCCAAAACTACGAGCAGTACTTC
TRBV6-5	-	-	TRBJ2-3	CASSYSEGSDTQYF	TGTGCCAGCAGTTACTCGGAAGGTTCAGATACGCAGTATTTT
TRBV2	TRBD2	-	TRBJ2-7	CATQLAGGGYEQYF	TGTGCCACCCAACTAGCGGGAGGGGGCTACGAGCAGTACTTC
TRBV5-1	TRBD2	-	TRBJ2-7	CASSLTGGAGLGYEQYF	TGCGCCAGCAGCTTGACGGGGGGAGCGGGACTAGGTTACGAGCAGTACTTC
TRBV19	-	-	TRBJ1-1	CASSITGPMNTEAFF	TGTGCCAGTAGTATAACGGGCCCCATGAACACTGAAGCTTTCTTT
TRBV28	TRBD1	-	TRBJ1-6	CASSLRQGYNSPLHF	TGTGCCAGCAGTTTAAGACAGGGGTATAATTCACCCCTCCACTTT